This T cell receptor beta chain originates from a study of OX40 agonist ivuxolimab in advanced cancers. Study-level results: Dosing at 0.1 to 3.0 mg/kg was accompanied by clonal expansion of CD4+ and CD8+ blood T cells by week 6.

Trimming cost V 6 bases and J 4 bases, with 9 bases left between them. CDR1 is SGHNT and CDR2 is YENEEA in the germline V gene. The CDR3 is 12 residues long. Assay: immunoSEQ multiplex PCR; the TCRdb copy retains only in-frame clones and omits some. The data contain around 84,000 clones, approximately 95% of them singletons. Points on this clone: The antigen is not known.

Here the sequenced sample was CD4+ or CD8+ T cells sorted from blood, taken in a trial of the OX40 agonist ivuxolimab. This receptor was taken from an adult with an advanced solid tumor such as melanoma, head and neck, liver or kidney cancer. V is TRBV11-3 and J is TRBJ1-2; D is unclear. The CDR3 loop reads CASSQDSYGYTF. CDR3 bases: TGTGCCAGCAGTCAAGACTCCTATGGCTACACCTTC.